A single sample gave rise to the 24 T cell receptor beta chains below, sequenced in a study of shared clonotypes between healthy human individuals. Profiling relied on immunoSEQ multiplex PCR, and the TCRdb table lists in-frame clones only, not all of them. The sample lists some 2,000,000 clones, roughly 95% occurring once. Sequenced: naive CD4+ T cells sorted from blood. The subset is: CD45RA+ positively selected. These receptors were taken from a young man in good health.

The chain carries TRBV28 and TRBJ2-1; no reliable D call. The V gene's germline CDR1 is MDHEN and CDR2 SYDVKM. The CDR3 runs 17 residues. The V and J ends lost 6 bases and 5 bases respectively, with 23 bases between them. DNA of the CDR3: TGTGCCAGCAGAACTATAAGGTCAGCGCCGATCGACAATGAGCAGTTCTTC. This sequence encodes CASRTIRSAPIDNEQFF.

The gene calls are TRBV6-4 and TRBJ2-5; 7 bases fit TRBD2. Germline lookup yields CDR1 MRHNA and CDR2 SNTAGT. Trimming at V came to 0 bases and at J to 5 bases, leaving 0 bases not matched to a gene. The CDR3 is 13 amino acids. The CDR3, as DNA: TGTGCCAGCAGTGACTCGGGAGGGGAGACCCAGTACTTC. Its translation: CASSDSGGETQYF.

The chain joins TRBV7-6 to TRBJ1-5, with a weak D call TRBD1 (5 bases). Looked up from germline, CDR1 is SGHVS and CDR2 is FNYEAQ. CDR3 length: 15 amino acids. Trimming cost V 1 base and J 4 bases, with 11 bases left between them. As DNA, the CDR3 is TGTGCCAGCAGCTTAGAGGCGGCAGGGAATCAGCCCCAGCATTTT. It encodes CASSLEAAGNQPQHF.

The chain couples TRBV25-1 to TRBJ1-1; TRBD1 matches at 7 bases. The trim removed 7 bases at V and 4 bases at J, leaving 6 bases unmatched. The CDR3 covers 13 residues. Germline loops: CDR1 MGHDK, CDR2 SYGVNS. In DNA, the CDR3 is TGTGCCAGCACACTGACAGGGAGCACTGAAGCTTTCTTT. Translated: CASTLTGSTEAFF.

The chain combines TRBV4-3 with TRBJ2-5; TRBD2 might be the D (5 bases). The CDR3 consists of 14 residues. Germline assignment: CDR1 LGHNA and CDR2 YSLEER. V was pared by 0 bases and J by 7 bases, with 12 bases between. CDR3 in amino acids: CASSQEAGWGTQYF. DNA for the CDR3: TGCGCCAGCAGCCAAGAGGCGGGTTGGGGGACCCAGTACTTC.

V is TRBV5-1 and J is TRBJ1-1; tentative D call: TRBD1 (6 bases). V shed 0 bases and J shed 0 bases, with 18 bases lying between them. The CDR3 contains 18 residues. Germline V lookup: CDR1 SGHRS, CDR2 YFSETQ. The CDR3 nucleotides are TGCGCCAGCAGCTTGGTTCTCCCGCTAAACAGGGTGAACACTGAAGCTTTCTTT. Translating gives CASSLVLPLNRVNTEAFF.

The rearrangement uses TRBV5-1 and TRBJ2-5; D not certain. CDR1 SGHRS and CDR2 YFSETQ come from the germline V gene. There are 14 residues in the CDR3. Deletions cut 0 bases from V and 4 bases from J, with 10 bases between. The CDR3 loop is CASSLDGDRETQYF. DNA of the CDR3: TGCGCCAGCAGCTTGGATGGGGATAGAGAGACCCAGTACTTC.

CDR3 nucleotide sequence: TGTGCCTGGAGTGTGCCGGGACAGAGATATAATTCACCCCTCCACTTT. Protein sequence: CAWSVPGQRYNSPLHF. The chain carries TRBV30 and TRBJ1-6, with 7 bases aligning to TRBD1. This CDR3 contains 16 residues. Germline V lookup: CDR1 GTSNPN, CDR2 SVGIG (reference sequence). The V segment lost 0 bases and the J segment 4 bases; nucleotides outside the gene matches: 6. Full variable domain (rest looked up from reference TRBV30 and TRBJ1-6): SQTIHQWPATLVQPVGSPLSLECTVEGTSNPNLYWYRQAAGRGLQLLFYSVGIGQISSEVPQNLSASRPQDRQFILSSKKLLLSDSGFYLCAWSVPGQRYNSPLHFGNGTRLTVT.

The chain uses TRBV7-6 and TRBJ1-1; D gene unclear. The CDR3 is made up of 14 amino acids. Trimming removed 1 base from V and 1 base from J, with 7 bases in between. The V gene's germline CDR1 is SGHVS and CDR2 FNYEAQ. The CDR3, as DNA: TGTGCCAGCAGCTTAGTTGGGGAGAACACTGAAGCTTTCTTT. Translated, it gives CASSLVGENTEAFF.

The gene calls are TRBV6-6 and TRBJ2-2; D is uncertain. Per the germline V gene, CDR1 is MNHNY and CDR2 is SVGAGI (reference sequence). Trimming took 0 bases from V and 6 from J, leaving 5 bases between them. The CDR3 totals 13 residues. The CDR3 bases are TGTGCCAGCAGTTACTCCCGGGCCGGGGAGCTGTTTTTT. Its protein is CASSYSRAGELFF.

The CDR3 is CAWSAQRDFGYTF. In DNA form, the CDR3 reads TGTGCCTGGAGTGCCCAGCGGGACTTCGGCTACACCTTC. V and J are TRBV30 and TRBJ1-2; maybe TRBD1 (5 bases). V was clipped by 1 base and J by 8 bases, with 14 bases between them. Germline assignment: CDR1 GTSNPN and CDR2 SVGIG (reference sequence). This CDR3 is built from 13 residues.

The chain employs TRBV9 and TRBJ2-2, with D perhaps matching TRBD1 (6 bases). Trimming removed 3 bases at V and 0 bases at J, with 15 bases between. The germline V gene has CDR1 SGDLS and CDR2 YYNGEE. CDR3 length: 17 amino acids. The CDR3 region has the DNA TGTGCCAGCAGCGCGAGCCCCGGGACAACGAACACCGGGGAGCTGTTTTTT. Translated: CASSASPGTTNTGELFF.

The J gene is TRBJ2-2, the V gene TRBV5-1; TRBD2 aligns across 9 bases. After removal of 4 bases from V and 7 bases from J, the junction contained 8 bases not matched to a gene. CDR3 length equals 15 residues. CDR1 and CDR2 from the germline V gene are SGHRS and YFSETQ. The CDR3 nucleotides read TGCGCCAGCAGCGTTAAGACTAGCGGTGGCGGGGAGCTGTTTTTT. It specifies CASSVKTSGGGELFF.

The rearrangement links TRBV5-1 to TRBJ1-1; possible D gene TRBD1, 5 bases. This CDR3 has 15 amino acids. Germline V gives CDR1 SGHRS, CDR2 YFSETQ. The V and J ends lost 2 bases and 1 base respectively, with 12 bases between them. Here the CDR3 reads CASSFRDSANTEAFF. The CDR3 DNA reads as TGCGCCAGCAGCTTCAGGGATAGTGCGAACACTGAAGCTTTCTTT.

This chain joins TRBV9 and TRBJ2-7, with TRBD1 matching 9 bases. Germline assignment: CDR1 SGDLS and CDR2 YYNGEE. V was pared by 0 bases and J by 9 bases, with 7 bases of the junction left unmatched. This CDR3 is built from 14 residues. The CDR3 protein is CASSVGTGVLRQYF. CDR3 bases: TGTGCCAGCAGCGTAGGGACAGGGGTGTTAAGGCAGTACTTC.

The DNA of the CDR3 is TGCGCCAGCAGCCAAGTGGGGGGGGGCCCTAATGAAAAACTGTTTTTT. Its protein is CASSQVGGGPNEKLFF. The chain has TRBV4-3 and TRBJ1-4; tentatively, D is TRBD1 (6 bases). The CDR3 covers 16 residues. The germline CDR1 and CDR2 sequences are LGHNA and YSLEER. The germline V and J ends were trimmed by 1 base and 3 bases, with 12 bases remaining between them.

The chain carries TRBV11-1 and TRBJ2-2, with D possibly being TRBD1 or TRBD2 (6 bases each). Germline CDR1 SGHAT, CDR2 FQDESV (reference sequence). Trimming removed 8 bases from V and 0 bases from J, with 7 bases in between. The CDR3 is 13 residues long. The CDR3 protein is CASRGPNTGELFF. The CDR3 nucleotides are TGTGCCAGCCGGGGGCCGAACACCGGGGAGCTGTTTTTT.

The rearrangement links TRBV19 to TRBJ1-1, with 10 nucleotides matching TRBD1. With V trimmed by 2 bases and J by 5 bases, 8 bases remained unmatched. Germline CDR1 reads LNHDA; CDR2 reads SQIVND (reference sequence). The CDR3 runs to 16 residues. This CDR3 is CASSIRDRGLGTEAFF. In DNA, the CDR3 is TGTGCCAGTAGTATAAGGGACAGGGGATTGGGAACTGAAGCTTTCTTT. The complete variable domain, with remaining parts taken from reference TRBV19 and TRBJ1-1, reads DGGITQSPKYLFRKEGQNVTLSCEQNLNHDAMYWYRQDPGQGLRLIYYSQIVNDFQKGDIAEGYSVSREKKESFPLTVTSAQKNPTAFYLCASSIRDRGLGTEAFFGQGTRLTVV.

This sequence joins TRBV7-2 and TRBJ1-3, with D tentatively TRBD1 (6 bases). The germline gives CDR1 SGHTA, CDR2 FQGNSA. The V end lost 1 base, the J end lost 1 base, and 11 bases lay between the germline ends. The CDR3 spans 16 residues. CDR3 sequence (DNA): TGTGCCAGCAGCTTAGGCGGAGGGGGATCTGGAAACACCATATATTTT. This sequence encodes CASSLGGGGSGNTIYF.

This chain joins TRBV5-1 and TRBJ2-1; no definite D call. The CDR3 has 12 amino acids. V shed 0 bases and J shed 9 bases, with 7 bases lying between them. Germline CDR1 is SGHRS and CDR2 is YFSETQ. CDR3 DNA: TGCGCCAGCAGCTTGGAATCTGCTGAGCAGTTCTTC. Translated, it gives CASSLESAEQFF.

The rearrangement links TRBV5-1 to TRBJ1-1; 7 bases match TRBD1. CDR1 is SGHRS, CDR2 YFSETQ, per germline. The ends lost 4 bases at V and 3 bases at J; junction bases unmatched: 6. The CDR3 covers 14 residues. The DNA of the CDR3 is TGCGCCAGCAGCCCTAGGGGGCTCGACACTGAAGCTTTCTTT. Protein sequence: CASSPRGLDTEAFF.

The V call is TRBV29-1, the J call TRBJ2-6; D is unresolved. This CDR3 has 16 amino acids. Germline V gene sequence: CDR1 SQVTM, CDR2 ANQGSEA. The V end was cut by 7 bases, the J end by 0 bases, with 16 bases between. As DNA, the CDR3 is TGCAGCGCTTTCTCTTCCGGGCTCTCTGGGGCCAACGTCCTGACTTTC. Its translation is CSAFSSGLSGANVLTF.

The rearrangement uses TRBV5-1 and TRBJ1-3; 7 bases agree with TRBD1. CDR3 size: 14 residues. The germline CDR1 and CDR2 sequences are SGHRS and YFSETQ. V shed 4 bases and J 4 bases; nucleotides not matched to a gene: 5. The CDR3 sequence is CASSNGQVGNTIYF. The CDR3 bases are TGCGCCAGCAGCAACGGACAGGTCGGAAACACCATATATTTT.

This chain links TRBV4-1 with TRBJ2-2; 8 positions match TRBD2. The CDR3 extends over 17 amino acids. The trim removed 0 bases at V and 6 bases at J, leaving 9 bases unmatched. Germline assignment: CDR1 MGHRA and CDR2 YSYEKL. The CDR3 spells CASSQDRGTSAPGELFF. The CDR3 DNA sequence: TGCGCCAGCAGCCAAGATCGGGGGACTAGTGCCCCCGGGGAGCTGTTTTTT.